This T cell receptor beta chain was obtained from a study of beta chain features in type 1 diabetes. Broader study findings: Shortening that was moderate but significant affected the TCRB CDR3s of Type 1 diabetes patients in all four CD4+ subsets. The similarity of naive, central memory and Treg TCRB repertoires appeared greater among patients than among healthy donors.

In regard to this clone: As yet, its antigen is unknown.

Every bit of the isolated RNA underwent reverse transcription, so sequencing read expressed TCRB transcripts. The data were produced by immunoSEQ multiplex PCR, yet TCRdb's version contains in-frame clones alone and is incomplete. The table lists roughly 300,000 clones, roughly an eighth of them singletons, with roughly 0.018% in the top ten. By way of CD45RO/CCR7/CD25/CD127/CD95/CD27, the CD4+ regulatory, stem cell-like memory, central memory and naive cells were sorted. Once sorted, every population was more than 95% pure. Germline V gene sequence: CDR1 MNHEY, CDR2 SMNVEV (reference sequence). V lost 4 bases, J lost 2 bases, and 11 bases lay in between. This CDR3 contains 14 residues.

Sequencing used naive CD4+ T cells from blood. The clonotype was recovered from a man younger than 45 with type 1 diabetes. The V call is TRBV27, the J call TRBJ1-2; D might be TRBD1 (5 bases). This CDR3 reads CASSSGFSNYGYTF. CDR3 coding DNA: TGTGCCAGCAGTTCAGGGTTTTCGAACTATGGCTACACCTTC.